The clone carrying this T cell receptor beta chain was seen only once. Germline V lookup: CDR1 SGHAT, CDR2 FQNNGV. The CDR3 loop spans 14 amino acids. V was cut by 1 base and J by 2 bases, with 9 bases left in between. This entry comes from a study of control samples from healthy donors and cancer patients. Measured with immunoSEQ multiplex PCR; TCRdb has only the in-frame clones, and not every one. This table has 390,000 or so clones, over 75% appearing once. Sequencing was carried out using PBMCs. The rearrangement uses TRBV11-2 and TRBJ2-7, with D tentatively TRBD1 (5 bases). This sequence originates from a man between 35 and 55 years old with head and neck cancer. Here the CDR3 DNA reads TGTGCCAGCAGCTTAGGGGCCAGGGCCTACGAGCAGTACTTC. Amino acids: CASSLGARAYEQYF. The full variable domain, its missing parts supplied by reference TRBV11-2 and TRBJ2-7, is EAGVAQSPRYKIIEKRQSVAFWCNPISGHATLYWYQQILGQGPKLLIQFQNNGVVDDSQLPKDRFSAERLKGVDSTLKIQPAKLEDSAVYLCASSLGARAYEQYFGPGTRLTVT.